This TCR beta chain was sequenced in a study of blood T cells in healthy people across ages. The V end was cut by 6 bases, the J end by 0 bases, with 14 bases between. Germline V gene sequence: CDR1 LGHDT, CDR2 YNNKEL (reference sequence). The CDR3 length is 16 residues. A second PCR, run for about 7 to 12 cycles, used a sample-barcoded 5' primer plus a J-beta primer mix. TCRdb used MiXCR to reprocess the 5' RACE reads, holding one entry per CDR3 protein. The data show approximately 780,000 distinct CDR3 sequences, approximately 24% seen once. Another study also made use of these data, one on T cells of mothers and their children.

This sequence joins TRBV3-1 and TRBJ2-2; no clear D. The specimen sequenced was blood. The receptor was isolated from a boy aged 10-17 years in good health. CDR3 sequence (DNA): TGTGCCAGCAGACGTTTAGAAGCTTCGAACACCGGGGAGCTGTTTTTT. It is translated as CASRRLEASNTGELFF.